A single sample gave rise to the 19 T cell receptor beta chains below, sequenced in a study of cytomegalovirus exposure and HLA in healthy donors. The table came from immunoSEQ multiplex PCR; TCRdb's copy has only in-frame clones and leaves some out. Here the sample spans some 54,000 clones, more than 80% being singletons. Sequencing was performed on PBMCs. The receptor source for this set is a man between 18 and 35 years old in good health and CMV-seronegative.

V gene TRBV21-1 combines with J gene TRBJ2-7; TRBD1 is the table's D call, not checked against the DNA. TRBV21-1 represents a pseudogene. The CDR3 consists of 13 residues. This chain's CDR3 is CASSKLGGEEQYF. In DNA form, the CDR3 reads TGTGCCAGCAGCAAACTAGGGGGCGAAGAGCAGTACTTC.

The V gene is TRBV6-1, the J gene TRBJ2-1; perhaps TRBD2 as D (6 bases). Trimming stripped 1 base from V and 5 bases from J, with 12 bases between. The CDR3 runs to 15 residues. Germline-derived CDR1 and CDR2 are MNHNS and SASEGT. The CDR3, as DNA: TGTGCCAGCAGTGAAGATGGAGGGGCTAACAATGAGCAGTTCTTC. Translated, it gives CASSEDGGANNEQFF.

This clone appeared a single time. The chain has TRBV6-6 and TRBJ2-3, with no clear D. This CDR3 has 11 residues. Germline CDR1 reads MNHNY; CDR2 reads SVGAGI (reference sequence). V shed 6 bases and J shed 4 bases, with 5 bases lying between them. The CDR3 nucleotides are TGTGCCAGCAGCCTCCCAGATACGCAGTATTTT. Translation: CASSLPDTQYF.

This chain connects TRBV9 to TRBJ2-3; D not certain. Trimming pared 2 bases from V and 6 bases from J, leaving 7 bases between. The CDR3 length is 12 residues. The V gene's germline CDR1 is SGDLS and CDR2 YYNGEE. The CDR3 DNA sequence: TGTGCCAGCAGCGTCCCCTCGGATACGCAGTATTTT. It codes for CASSVPSDTQYF. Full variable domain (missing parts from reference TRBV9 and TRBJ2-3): DSGVTQTPKHLITATGQRVTLRCSPRSGDLSVYWYQQSLDQGLQFLIQYYNGEERAKGNILERFSAQQFPDLHSELNLSSLELGDSALYFCASSVPSDTQYFGPGTRLTVL.

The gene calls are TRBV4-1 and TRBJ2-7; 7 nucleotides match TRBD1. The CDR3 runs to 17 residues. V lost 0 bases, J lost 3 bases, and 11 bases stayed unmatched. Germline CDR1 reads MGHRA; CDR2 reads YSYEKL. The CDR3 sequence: CASSQDVLGYRGYEQYF. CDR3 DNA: TGCGCCAGCAGCCAAGATGTCTTAGGCTACAGGGGCTACGAGCAGTACTTC.

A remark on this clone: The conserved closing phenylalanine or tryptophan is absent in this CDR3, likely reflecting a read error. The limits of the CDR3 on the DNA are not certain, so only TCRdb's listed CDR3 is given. The CDR3 protein is CASSDPPRGPAH. J is TRBJ1-2 and V is TRBV2; the table's D call TRBD1 went unverified against the DNA. The CDR3 comprises 12 residues, both ends counted. The germline V gene encodes CDR1 SNHLY and CDR2 FYNNEI.

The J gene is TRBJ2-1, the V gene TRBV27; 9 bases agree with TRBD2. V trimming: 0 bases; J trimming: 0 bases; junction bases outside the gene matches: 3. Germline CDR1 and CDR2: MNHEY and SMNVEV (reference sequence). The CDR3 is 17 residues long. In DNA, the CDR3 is TGTGCCAGCAGTTTATCGAGGCGGGAGGGCTCCTACAATGAGCAGTTCTTC. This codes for CASSLSRREGSYNEQFF.

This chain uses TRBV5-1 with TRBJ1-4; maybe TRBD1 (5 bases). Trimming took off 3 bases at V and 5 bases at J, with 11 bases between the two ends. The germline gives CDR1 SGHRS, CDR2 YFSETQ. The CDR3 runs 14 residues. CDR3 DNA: TGCGCCAGCAGCTCGGGACTGGGAAATGAAAAACTGTTTTTT. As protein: CASSSGLGNEKLFF.

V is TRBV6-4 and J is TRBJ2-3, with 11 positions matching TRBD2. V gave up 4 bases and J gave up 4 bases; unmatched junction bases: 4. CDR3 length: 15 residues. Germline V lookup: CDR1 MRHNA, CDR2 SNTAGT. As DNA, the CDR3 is TGTGCCAGCAGTGTCACTAGCGGGAGCGCAGATACGCAGTATTTT. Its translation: CASSVTSGSADTQYF.

In nucleotides, the CDR3 is TGTGCCAGCAGTGACCTAGCGGGAGCTTTATTGGCGCAGTATTTT. It translates to CASSDLAGALLAQYF. The chain has TRBV6-1 and TRBJ2-3; 10 nucleotides agree with TRBD2. The V segment lost 3 bases and the J segment 10 bases; nucleotides outside the gene matches: 10. The CDR3 covers 15 residues. Germline V gene data show CDR1 as MNHNS and CDR2 as SASEGT.

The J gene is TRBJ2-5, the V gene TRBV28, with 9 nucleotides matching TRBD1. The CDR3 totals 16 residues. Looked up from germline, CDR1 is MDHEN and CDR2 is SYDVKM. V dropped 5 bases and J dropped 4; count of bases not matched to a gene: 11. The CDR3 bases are TGTGCCAGCAGTCCCCTGGGACAGGGCAATATAGAGACCCAGTACTTC. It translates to CASSPLGQGNIETQYF.

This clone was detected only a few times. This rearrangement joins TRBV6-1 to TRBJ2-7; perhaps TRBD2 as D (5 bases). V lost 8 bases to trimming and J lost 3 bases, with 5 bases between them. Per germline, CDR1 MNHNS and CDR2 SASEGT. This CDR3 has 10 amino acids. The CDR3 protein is CASAGYEQYF. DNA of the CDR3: TGTGCCAGCGCGGGCTACGAGCAGTACTTC.

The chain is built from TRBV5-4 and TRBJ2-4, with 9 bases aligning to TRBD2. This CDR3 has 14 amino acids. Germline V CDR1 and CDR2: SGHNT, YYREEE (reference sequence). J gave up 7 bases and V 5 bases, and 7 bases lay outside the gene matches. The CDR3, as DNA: TGTGCCAGCAGTCCTAGCGGGATGGTCAACATTCAGTACTTC. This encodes CASSPSGMVNIQYF.

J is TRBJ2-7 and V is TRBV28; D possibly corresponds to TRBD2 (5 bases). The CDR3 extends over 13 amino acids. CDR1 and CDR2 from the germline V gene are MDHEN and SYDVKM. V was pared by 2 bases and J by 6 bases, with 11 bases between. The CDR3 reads CASSLGLAFEQYF. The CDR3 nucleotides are TGTGCCAGCAGTTTAGGGCTAGCCTTCGAGCAGTACTTC.

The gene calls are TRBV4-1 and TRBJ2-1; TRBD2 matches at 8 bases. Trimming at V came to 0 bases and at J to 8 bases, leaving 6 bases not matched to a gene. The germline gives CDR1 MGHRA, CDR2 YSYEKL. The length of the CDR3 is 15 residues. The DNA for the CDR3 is TGCGCCAGCAGCCAAGAAAGCGGGAGCCCCGATGAGCAGTTCTTC. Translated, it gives CASSQESGSPDEQFF.

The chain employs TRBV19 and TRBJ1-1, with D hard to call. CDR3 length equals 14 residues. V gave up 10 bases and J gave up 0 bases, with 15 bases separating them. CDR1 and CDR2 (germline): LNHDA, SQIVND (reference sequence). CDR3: CATKLNYLNTEAFF. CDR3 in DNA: TGTGCCACCAAGCTTAACTATTTGAACACTGAAGCTTTCTTT. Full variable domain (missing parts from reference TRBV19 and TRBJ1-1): DGGITQSPKYLFRKEGQNVTLSCEQNLNHDAMYWYRQDPGQGLRLIYYSQIVNDFQKGDIAEGYSVSREKKESFPLTVTSAQKNPTAFYLCATKLNYLNTEAFFGQGTRLTVV.

CDR3 region: CASSLAGLAGGEQYF. Here the CDR3 DNA reads TGTGCCAGCAGCTTAGCTGGCCTAGCGGGGGGAGAGCAGTACTTC. The gene calls are TRBV7-2 and TRBJ2-7; the match to TRBD2 covers 11 bases. From germline, CDR1 is SGHTA and CDR2 FQGNSA. This CDR3 has 15 residues. V lost 0 bases to trimming and J lost 7 bases; unmatched junction nucleotides: 5.

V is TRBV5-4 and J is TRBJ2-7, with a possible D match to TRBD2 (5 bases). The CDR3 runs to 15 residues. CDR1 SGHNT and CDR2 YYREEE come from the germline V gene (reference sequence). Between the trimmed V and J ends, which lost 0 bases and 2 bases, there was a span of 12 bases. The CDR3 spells CASSLGTTEAYEQYF. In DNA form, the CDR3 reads TGTGCCAGCAGCTTGGGAACTACGGAGGCCTACGAGCAGTACTTC. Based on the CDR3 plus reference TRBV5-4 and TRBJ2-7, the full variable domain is ETGVTQSPTHLIKTRGQQVTLRCSSQSGHNTVSWYQQALGQGPQFIFQYYREEENGRGNFPPRFSGLQFPNYSSELNVNALELDDSALYLCASSLGTTEAYEQYFGPGTRLTVT.

DNA of the CDR3: TGTGCCAGCAGCTTAGGACTAGCGGGAGAAGGCACCACCGGGGAGCTGTTTTTT. It translates to CASSLGLAGEGTTGELFF. This chain uses TRBV5-4 with TRBJ2-2; TRBD2 matches 13 bases. The CDR3 is 18 residues long. After removal of 2 bases from V and 4 bases from J, the junction contained 8 bases not matched to a gene. The V gene's germline CDR1 is SGHNT and CDR2 YYREEE (reference sequence).